The 9 T cell receptor beta chains below come from one sample, sequenced in a study of T cell changes during pregnancy in multiple sclerosis. TCRdb keeps only in-frame clones here, not all; method: immunoSEQ multiplex PCR. Here the sample spans tens of thousands of clones, 93% being singletons. The sample consisted of CD8+ T cells from peripheral blood mononuclear cells, taken in the third trimester of pregnancy. Receptors were obtained from a female donor with multiple sclerosis, enrolled in a pregnancy study.

This chain uses TRBV19 with TRBJ1-5; 7 nucleotides match TRBD1. The CDR3 is 14 amino acids. The ends lost 5 bases at V and 4 bases at J; junction bases unmatched: 5. CDR1 and CDR2 (germline): LNHDA, SQIVND (reference sequence). The CDR3 DNA reads as TGTGCCAGTAGTGACAGGGTAGGAAATCAGCCCCAGCATTTT. It codes for CASSDRVGNQPQHF.

This chain joins TRBV15 and TRBJ2-3; 10 bases fit TRBD2. Germline loops: CDR1 LNHNV, CDR2 YYDKDF (reference sequence). This CDR3 comprises 16 residues. V shed 5 bases, J shed 4 bases, and the junction held 9 bases outside the gene matches. DNA for the CDR3: TGTGCCACCAGCGAGATCCTAGGGACTAGCGCAGATACGCAGTATTTT. It translates to CATSEILGTSADTQYF.

V usage is TRBV27 and J usage is TRBJ1-1; 7 bases line up with TRBD1. Trimming took 8 bases from V and 2 from J; bases not matched to a gene: 8. Germline V gene data show CDR1 as MNHEY and CDR2 as SMNVEV (reference sequence). The CDR3 spans 14 residues. CDR3 residues: CASGRTGANTEAFF. As DNA, the CDR3 is TGTGCCAGCGGGAGAACAGGGGCCAACACTGAAGCTTTCTTT.

The CDR3 DNA reads TGCGCCAGCAGCCATAAAGCGGGAGAGGTCCACGAGCAGTACTTC. Residues: CASSHKAGEVHEQYF. V usage is TRBV4-1 and J usage is TRBJ2-7, with 8 bases aligning to TRBD2. This CDR3 contains 15 residues. Germline CDR1 and CDR2: MGHRA and YSYEKL. J lost 5 bases, V lost 3 bases, and 9 bases had no gene match.

This chain uses TRBV27 with TRBJ2-7; 7 bases line up with TRBD1. Trimming took 0 bases from V and 5 from J; bases not matched to a gene: 7. The CDR3 covers 15 residues. Germline V gives CDR1 MNHEY, CDR2 SMNVEV (reference sequence). The CDR3 sequence is CASSLSSGTVNEQYF. The CDR3 region has the DNA TGTGCCAGCAGTTTATCAAGTGGGACAGTAAACGAGCAGTACTTC.

V and J are TRBV4-2 and TRBJ2-1, with TRBD2 identical over 15 bases. Looked up from germline, CDR1 is LGHNA and CDR2 is YNFKEQ. With V trimmed by 4 bases and J by 8 bases, 3 bases remained unmatched. This CDR3 region has 15 residues. The CDR3 DNA reads TGTGCCAGCAGCCTAGGACTAGCGGGAGGGGATGAGCAGTTCTTC. It specifies CASSLGLAGGDEQFF.

The chain couples TRBV6-4 to TRBJ2-1; D ambiguous. The CDR3 sequence is 13 residues long. Deletions cut 4 bases from V and 5 bases from J, with 9 bases between. Germline V gene sequence: CDR1 MRHNA, CDR2 SNTAGT. The CDR3 region is CASSAGPNNEQFF. The CDR3 DNA sequence: TGTGCCAGCAGTGCTGGGCCCAACAATGAGCAGTTCTTC.

J is TRBJ1-2 and V is TRBV29-1; 8 bases map to TRBD1. There are 12 residues in the CDR3. Germline V CDR1 and CDR2: SQVTM, ANQGSEA. Trimming cost V 5 bases and J 4 bases; bases outside gene matches: 3. The CDR3 DNA is TGCAGCGTTACGGACAGGGTCTATGGCTACACCTTC. It codes for CSVTDRVYGYTF.

This clone was seen a handful of times. The rearrangement joins TRBV27 to TRBJ1-2, with 7 bases identical to TRBD1. This CDR3 region has 14 residues. From germline, CDR1 is MNHEY and CDR2 SMNVEV (reference sequence). J lost 5 bases, V lost 3 bases, and 6 bases had no gene match. The CDR3, as DNA: TGTGCCAGCAGTTTCTTTGCAGGGGGGTATGGCTACACCTTC. It codes for CASSFFAGGYGYTF.